Listed here is a single T cell receptor (beta chain). This entry is derived from a study of T cell clones after liver transplantation. Study summary: Apart from three HCV-positive recipients, transplants were for non-autoimmune, non-viral reasons.

Clones were sequenced by immunoSEQ multiplex PCR, and TCRdb holds only the in-frame ones, with some missing. The sample carries around 110,000 clones, about nine tenths recorded once. Germline CDR1 reads SGHRS; CDR2 reads YFSETQ. Trimming cost V 0 bases and J 4 bases, with 2 bases left between them. This CDR3 region has 12 residues. The sequence came from a human patient who received a liver transplant. Some T cells may be graft donor cells. The specimen comprised CD4+ T cells from blood, sampled 12 months after liver transplant. The chain couples TRBV5-1 to TRBJ2-1, with D hard to call. The CDR3 reads CASSLAYNEQFF. As DNA, the CDR3 is TGCGCCAGCAGCTTGGCTTACAATGAGCAGTTCTTC.